The 32 T cell receptor beta chains given below trace back to one sample, sequenced in a study of CD8+CD57+ T cells in acquired aplastic anemia. Researchers used genomic DNA as the template to profile TCR beta VDJ and CDR3. TCRdb reprocessed the reads with MiXCR, giving one entry per CDR3 protein. This sample has more than 40,000 distinct CDR3 sequences, with roughly 69% found just once. Sequencing was done on a sample of sorted CD4+, CD8+, or CD8+CD57+ T cells (not recorded which) from PBMCs. The receptors derive from a human donor in good health, serving as a control.

There are a few counts of this clonotype. The chain has TRBV20-1 and TRBJ1-3; TRBD1 matches 7 bases. J was trimmed by 8 bases and V by 6 bases; bases with no gene match: 10. The CDR3 has 13 residues. The V gene's germline CDR1 is DFQATT and CDR2 SNEGSKA (reference sequence). Here the CDR3 DNA reads TGCAGTGCGCGGGACAGACGCAAGGACACCATATATTTT. Protein sequence: CSARDRRKDTIYF.

The V gene is TRBV15, the J gene TRBJ1-2; D is ambiguous. Trimming shortened V by 0 bases and J by 2 bases, and 10 bases separated the two germline ends. This CDR3 comprises 15 residues. Germline V gene data show CDR1 as LNHNV and CDR2 as YYDKDF (reference sequence). CDR3 nucleotide sequence: TGTGCCACCAGCAGAGATAGTACGTTGAACTATGGCTACACCTTC. This sequence encodes CATSRDSTLNYGYTF.

This chain joins TRBV15 and TRBJ1-1; tentatively, D is TRBD1 (5 bases). Looked up from germline, CDR1 is LNHNV and CDR2 is YYDKDF (reference sequence). Between the trimmed V and J ends, which lost 1 base and 2 bases, there was a span of 8 bases. CDR3 length: 14 residues. The CDR3 sequence is CATSRATGNTEAFF. CDR3 in DNA: TGTGCCACCAGCAGAGCAACAGGTAACACTGAAGCTTTCTTT.

The rearrangement uses TRBV7-8 and TRBJ1-5, with D uncertain. Germline CDR1 is SGHVS and CDR2 is FQNEAQ. This CDR3 is 13 amino acids long. Trimming left V 1 base short and J 6 bases short, with 7 bases between. CDR3 in amino acids: CASSLDPAQPQHF. As DNA, the CDR3 is TGTGCCAGCAGCTTAGATCCTGCTCAGCCCCAGCATTTT.

The chain recombines TRBV20-1 with TRBJ2-7, with 10 bases that match TRBD2. V was clipped by 5 bases and J by 6 bases; unmatched bases: 13. The CDR3 runs to 15 residues. Germline CDR1 and CDR2: DFQATT and SNEGSKA (reference sequence). CDR3 DNA: TGCAGTGCTGAGACCCCTAGCGGGAGTCAGGTCGAGCAGTACTTC. This encodes CSAETPSGSQVEQYF.

The V and J genes are TRBV9 and TRBJ1-6, with 7 nucleotides matching TRBD1. V dropped 4 bases and J dropped 5; count of bases not matched to a gene: 6. CDR3 size: 15 residues. Germline V gene data show CDR1 as SGDLS and CDR2 as YYNGEE. Here the CDR3 DNA reads TGTGCCAGCAGCCAGGTGGGGACAGATAATTCACCCCTCCACTTT. It specifies CASSQVGTDNSPLHF. Variable domain in full (rest from reference TRBV9 and TRBJ1-6): DSGVTQTPKHLITATGQRVTLRCSPRSGDLSVYWYQQSLDQGLQFLIQYYNGEERAKGNILERFSAQQFPDLHSELNLSSLELGDSALYFCASSQVGTDNSPLHFGNGTRLTVT.

V and J are TRBV29-1 and TRBJ1-2, with D possibly being TRBD1 (5 bases). The CDR3 sequence is 12 residues long. Germline V gene data show CDR1 as SQVTM and CDR2 as ANQGSEA. The V and J ends lost 5 bases and 8 bases respectively, with 15 bases between them. The CDR3 DNA follows: TGCAGCGTTATGGCAGGGTTAGGCGGCTACACCTTC. It yields the protein CSVMAGLGGYTF. Combining the CDR3 with reference TRBV29-1 and TRBJ1-2 gives the whole variable domain SAVISQKPSRDICQRGTSLTIQCQVDSQVTMMFWYRQQPGQSLTLIATANQGSEATYESGFVIDKFPISRPNLTFSTLTVSNMSPEDSSIYLCSVMAGLGGYTFGSGTRLTVV.

The chain has TRBV10-2 and TRBJ1-2; TRBD1 might be the D (5 bases). The CDR3 is 16 residues long. The V gene lost 9 bases and the J gene lost 0 bases, with 20 bases spanning the gap. The germline V gene encodes CDR1 WSHSY and CDR2 SAAADI. Written as DNA, the CDR3 is TGCGCCAGTGCTAACGAGAAGACAGACTCTAACTATGGCTACACCTTC. It translates to CASANEKTDSNYGYTF.

The rearrangement uses TRBV20-1 and TRBJ1-2; 12 nucleotides line up with TRBD1. Looked up from germline, CDR1 is DFQATT and CDR2 is SNEGSKA (reference sequence). The CDR3 sequence is 12 residues long. V was pared by 5 bases and J by 6 bases, with 1 base of the junction left unmatched. The CDR3 sequence: CSARDRGHGYTF. The CDR3 DNA reads as TGCAGTGCTCGGGACAGGGGGCATGGCTACACCTTC.

The rearrangement joins TRBV29-1 to TRBJ1-2; 9 nucleotides align to TRBD1. In germline, CDR1 is SQVTM, CDR2 ANQGSEA. The CDR3 runs 14 residues. Unmatched junction bases numbered 3, after V lost 4 bases and J lost 0 bases. CDR3 sequence (DNA): TGCAGCGTTGGGACAGGGGAAGCTAACTATGGCTACACCTTC. Its translation: CSVGTGEANYGYTF.

This clonotype was picked up one time. A read error may account for a junction end that differs from germline. This sequence joins TRBV14 and TRBJ2-5; 7 nucleotides align to TRBD1. CDR1 and CDR2 (germline): SGHDN, FVKESK. The CDR3 covers 14 residues. The DNA for the CDR3 is TGTGACAGCAGCCAAGCGACAGGGCCCGAGACCCAGTACTTC. Amino acids: CDSSQATGPETQYF.

The chain employs TRBV15 and TRBJ1-3; D call uncertain. The germline V and J ends were trimmed by 4 bases and 0 bases, with 7 bases remaining between them. The CDR3 sequence is 14 residues long. Germline values: CDR1 LNHNV, CDR2 YYDKDF (reference sequence). CDR3 sequence (DNA): TGTGCCACCAGCAATCCGAGCTCTGGAAACACCATATATTTT. Its translation is CATSNPSSGNTIYF.

The chain carries TRBV6-1 and TRBJ2-2; TRBD1 aligns across 8 bases. V dropped 6 bases and J dropped 6; count of bases not matched to a gene: 9. From germline, CDR1 is MNHNS and CDR2 SASEGT. The CDR3 loop spans 15 amino acids. CDR3 residues: CASRRQGSDSGELFF. The CDR3 DNA follows: TGTGCCAGCAGAAGACAGGGGAGCGATTCCGGGGAGCTGTTTTTT.

The chain recombines TRBV19 with TRBJ1-5; 9 bases are a match to TRBD1. Unmatched junction bases numbered 4, after V lost 9 bases and J lost 1 base. Germline V gives CDR1 LNHDA, CDR2 SQIVND (reference sequence). The CDR3 totals 14 residues. For the CDR3, the DNA is TGTGCCAGGGGGGACAGGGAGAGCAATCAGCCCCAGCATTTT. Translation: CARGDRESNQPQHF.

In its sample, this clonotype ranks as medium-sized. J is TRBJ2-5 and V is TRBV9; D may match TRBD1 or TRBD2 (5 bases each). The CDR3 is made up of 16 amino acids. CDR1 SGDLS and CDR2 YYNGEE come from the germline V gene. Trimming pared 2 bases from V and 5 bases from J, leaving 19 bases between. The CDR3 DNA sequence: TGTGCCAGCAGCGTGGGGACCGGGTTAGGGCTGGAGACCCAGTACTTC. This gives the protein CASSVGTGLGLETQYF.

This chain joins TRBV2 and TRBJ1-2, with 9 bases fitting TRBD1. V gave up 2 bases and J gave up 7 bases; unmatched junction bases: 5. The germline V gene encodes CDR1 SNHLY and CDR2 FYNNEI. The CDR3 contains 14 residues. The CDR3 here is CASSERTGVGGYTF. In DNA, the CDR3 is TGTGCCAGCAGTGAACGGACAGGGGTTGGTGGCTACACCTTC.

This clonotype was counted a single time. The rearrangement joins TRBV11-1 to TRBJ2-7, with 9 bases fitting TRBD1. V shed 5 bases and J 6 bases; nucleotides not matched to a gene: 11. CDR3 length: 15 amino acids. Per the germline V gene, CDR1 is SGHAT and CDR2 is FQDESV (reference sequence). CDR3 nucleotides: TGTGCCAGCAGCCTCAGGCGGACAGGGGCAGCCGAGCAGTACTTC. Encoded protein: CASSLRRTGAAEQYF.

This clonotype has only one observation. The genes are TRBV2 and TRBJ2-7; TRBD2 matches 7 bases. The CDR3 totals 14 residues. With V trimmed by 2 bases and J by 3 bases, 4 bases remained unmatched. Germline V CDR1 and CDR2: SNHLY, FYNNEI. The CDR3 region is CASSEWGGGYEQYF. The CDR3 DNA reads TGTGCCAGCAGTGAATGGGGGGGGGGCTACGAGCAGTACTTC.

This clonotype came up a few times. The V call is TRBV10-2, the J call TRBJ1-5; no definite D call. This CDR3 has 12 residues. Between the trimmed V and J ends, which lost 6 bases and 2 bases, there was a span of 5 bases. Germline V gene data show CDR1 as WSHSY and CDR2 as SAAADI. In nucleotides, the CDR3 is TGCGCCAGCAGGGAGGGCAATCAGCCCCAGCATTTT. Translated, it gives CASREGNQPQHF.

DNA of the CDR3: TGTGCCAGCGTGACTAGCGGGGGCTCCTACGAGCAGTACTTC. Amino acid sequence: CASVTSGGSYEQYF. The chain recombines TRBV2 with TRBJ2-7; 12 bases map to TRBD2. The junction had 2 bases not matched to a gene; V was cut back by 8 bases and J by 0 bases. Germline CDR1 is SNHLY and CDR2 is FYNNEI. The CDR3 consists of 14 residues.

This clonotype has a handful of counts. This rearrangement joins TRBV5-5 to TRBJ2-7; D gene ambiguous. Germline CDR1 and CDR2: SGHKS and YYEKEE (reference sequence). The CDR3 is 15 amino acids. V was pared by 1 base and J by 0 bases, with 11 bases between. The CDR3 DNA follows: TGTGCCAGCAGCTTGTGGACCCTAACCTCCTACGAGCAGTACTTC. Its translation is CASSLWTLTSYEQYF.

The J gene is TRBJ1-1, the V gene TRBV25-1; D call uncertain. The germline V gene encodes CDR1 MGHDK and CDR2 SYGVNS. Trimming shortened V by 11 bases and J by 0 bases, and 16 bases separated the two germline ends. The CDR3 covers 14 residues. CDR3 in amino acids: CADPAEFMNTEAFF. DNA for the CDR3: TGTGCCGACCCGGCGGAGTTCATGAACACTGAAGCTTTCTTT. Full variable domain (rest looked up from reference TRBV25-1 and TRBJ1-1): EADIYQTPRYLVIGTGKKITLECSQTMGHDKMYWYQQDPGMELHLIHYSYGVNSTEKGDLSSESTVSRIRTEHFPLTLESARPSHTSQYLCADPAEFMNTEAFFGQGTRLTVV.

The chain links TRBV19 to TRBJ1-6, with 10 bases lining up with TRBD1. The germline V gene encodes CDR1 LNHDA and CDR2 SQIVND (reference sequence). This CDR3 is 14 amino acids long. With V trimmed by 3 bases and J by 10 bases, 3 bases remained unmatched. The CDR3 DNA sequence: TGTGCCAGTAGTATGGGACAGGGGCAATCACCCCTCCACTTT. It translates to CASSMGQGQSPLHF.

The chain employs TRBV15 and TRBJ1-2; 7 nucleotides match TRBD1. Germline loops: CDR1 LNHNV, CDR2 YYDKDF (reference sequence). This CDR3 is built from 15 residues. J was trimmed by 3 bases and V by 0 bases; bases with no gene match: 4. The CDR3 loop reads CATSRDRQGHYGYTF. The CDR3 DNA reads as TGTGCCACCAGCAGAGATCGACAGGGCCACTATGGCTACACCTTC.

This clonotype was recorded many times. The chain employs TRBV6-1 and TRBJ1-2, with 8 nucleotides matching TRBD1. The CDR3 sequence is 13 residues long. V shed 6 bases and J 6 bases; nucleotides not matched to a gene: 6. The germline V gene encodes CDR1 MNHNS and CDR2 SASEGT. In DNA form, the CDR3 reads TGTGCCAGCAGGCTAACGACAGGGGATGGCTACACCTTC. Amino acids: CASRLTTGDGYTF.

The chain has TRBV11-2 and TRBJ2-3; 7 bases match TRBD2. Trimming took 0 bases from V and 7 from J; bases not matched to a gene: 16. The CDR3 length is 18 residues. The germline CDR1 and CDR2 sequences are SGHAT and FQNNGV. CDR3 in amino acids: CASSLDATSVGYRNTQYF. The CDR3, as DNA: TGTGCCAGCAGCTTAGACGCTACTAGCGTAGGGTACCGGAATACGCAGTATTTT.

This chain joins TRBV19 and TRBJ1-1; TRBD1 aligns across 8 bases. The CDR3 length is 12 residues. Trimming removed 11 bases from V and 11 bases from J; junction bases left unmatched: 13. Looked up from germline, CDR1 is LNHDA and CDR2 is SQIVND (reference sequence). CDR3 loop: CAVSQQGEGAFF. CDR3 nucleotide sequence: TGTGCCGTCAGTCAACAGGGGGAGGGCGCTTTCTTT.

DNA for the CDR3: TGTGCCAGTAGTATAGCCCCAGGAAGTTCCTACGAGCAGTACTTC. Residues: CASSIAPGSSYEQYF. V is TRBV19 and J is TRBJ2-7; D is unresolved. Germline V lookup: CDR1 LNHDA, CDR2 SQIVND (reference sequence). The V end lost 1 base, the J end lost 1 base, and 11 bases lay between the germline ends. The CDR3 has 15 residues.

This clonotype came up a few times. The V call is TRBV5-4, the J call TRBJ2-5, with 8 bases aligning to TRBD1. V lost 0 bases to trimming and J lost 5 bases; unmatched junction nucleotides: 3. The CDR3 length is 14 residues. In germline, CDR1 is SGHNT, CDR2 YYREEE (reference sequence). CDR3 residues: CASSLGQGRETQYF. The CDR3 DNA sequence: TGTGCCAGCAGCTTGGGACAGGGGAGGGAGACCCAGTACTTC. The entire variable domain, with the rest obtained from reference TRBV5-4 and TRBJ2-5, is as follows: ETGVTQSPTHLIKTRGQQVTLRCSSQSGHNTVSWYQQALGQGPQFIFQYYREEENGRGNFPPRFSGLQFPNYSSELNVNALELDDSALYLCASSLGQGRETQYFGPGTRLLVL.

As regards this clonotype: This CDR3 is missing its conserved last phenylalanine or tryptophan, likely due to a read error. CDR3 in DNA: TGTGCCAGCAGTGAAGCCCTTGGTGGCTACACCCTC. It codes for CASSEALGGYTL. V usage is TRBV25-1 and J usage is TRBJ1-2; D not certain. The length of the CDR3 is 12 residues. Looked up from germline, CDR1 is MGHDK and CDR2 is SYGVNS. Trimming stripped 2 bases from V and 7 bases from J, with 8 bases between.

This clonotype was detected once. The chain recombines TRBV19 with TRBJ2-2; 16 bases map to TRBD2. Germline V gene data show CDR1 as LNHDA and CDR2 as SQIVND (reference sequence). Germline trimming cut 5 bases from V and 4 bases from J; bases unmatched to any gene: 10. The CDR3 consists of 19 residues. The CDR3 loop is CASSLPGLAGGVRTGELFF. The CDR3 DNA reads TGTGCCAGTAGTCTTCCGGGACTAGCGGGAGGGGTGCGCACCGGGGAGCTGTTTTTT.

This clonotype was found once. The chain is built from TRBV29-1 and TRBJ1-2; no clear D gene. CDR1 and CDR2 from the germline V gene are SQVTM and ANQGSEA. There are 12 residues in the CDR3. Trimming took 4 bases from V and 8 from J, leaving 14 bases between them. CDR3 loop: CSVGLEGGGYTF. The CDR3 nucleotides read TGCAGCGTTGGGTTAGAAGGCGGAGGCTACACCTTC.